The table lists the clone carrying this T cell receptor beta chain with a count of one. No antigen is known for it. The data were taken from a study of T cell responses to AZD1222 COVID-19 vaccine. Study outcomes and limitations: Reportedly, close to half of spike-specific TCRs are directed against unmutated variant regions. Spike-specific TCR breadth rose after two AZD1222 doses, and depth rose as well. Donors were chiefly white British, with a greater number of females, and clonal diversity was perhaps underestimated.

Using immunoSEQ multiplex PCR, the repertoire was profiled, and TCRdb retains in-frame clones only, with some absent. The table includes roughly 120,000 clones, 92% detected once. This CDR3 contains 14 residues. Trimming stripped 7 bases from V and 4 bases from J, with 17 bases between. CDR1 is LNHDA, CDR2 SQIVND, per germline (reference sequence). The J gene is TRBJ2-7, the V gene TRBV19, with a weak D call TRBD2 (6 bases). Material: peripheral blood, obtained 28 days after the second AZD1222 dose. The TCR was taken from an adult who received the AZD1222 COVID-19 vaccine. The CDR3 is CASTPRGGMYEQYF. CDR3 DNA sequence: TGTGCCAGTACCCCCCGGGGCGGGATGTACGAGCAGTACTTC.